Each of the 20 T cell receptor beta chains below was sequenced from the same sample in a study of blood T cell repertoires in COVID-19. The repertoire was sequenced with immunoSEQ multiplex PCR; TCRdb's copy has only in-frame clones and lacks some. The sample lists about 350,000 clones; approximately 89% were seen once. Sequencing was performed on peripheral blood. Receptor source: a woman aged 55-70 years with COVID-19, enrolled during active disease.

This chain uses TRBV5-1 with TRBJ1-4; the D gene is possibly TRBD1 (5 bases). The ends were cut back, 1 base at V and 4 bases at J, with 8 bases in the middle. CDR1 is SGHRS, CDR2 YFSETQ, per germline. The CDR3 covers 14 residues. CDR3 region: CASSLRQGNEKLFF. The CDR3 region has the DNA TGCGCCAGCAGCTTGAGGCAGGGTAATGAAAAACTGTTTTTT.

In this sample, this clone turned up once. This chain links TRBV5-1 with TRBJ2-2; 10 nucleotides agree with TRBD2. J was trimmed by 7 bases and V by 4 bases; bases with no gene match: 10. The CDR3 totals 16 residues. The germline V gene has CDR1 SGHRS and CDR2 YFSETQ. CDR3 DNA: TGCGCCAGCAGCCGGAGCGGGGGGGCTAAAGGCGGGGAGCTGTTTTTT. This codes for CASSRSGGAKGGELFF.

The chain has TRBV6-6 and TRBJ1-2; D possibly corresponds to TRBD1 (5 bases). With 5 bases removed from V and 1 base from J, the gap between germline ends came to 14 bases. Looked up from germline, CDR1 is MNHNY and CDR2 is SVGAGI (reference sequence). The CDR3 extends over 15 amino acids. CDR3 amino acids: CASSGRGGNNYGYTF. The CDR3 DNA follows: TGTGCCAGCAGTGGAAGGGGAGGGAATAACTATGGCTACACCTTC.

The table lists this clone with many counts. The chain links TRBV19 to TRBJ1-5; D might be TRBD1 (5 bases). V was clipped by 3 bases and J by 1 base, with 7 bases between them. The CDR3 has 14 residues. The germline gives CDR1 LNHDA, CDR2 SQIVND (reference sequence). The CDR3 reads CASSMWGSNQPQHF. CDR3 DNA: TGTGCCAGTAGTATGTGGGGCAGCAATCAGCCCCAGCATTTT.

The V and J genes are TRBV6-6 and TRBJ1-1, with D tentatively TRBD1 (5 bases). Between the trimmed V and J ends, which lost 5 bases and 1 base, there was a span of 11 bases. The V gene's germline CDR1 is MNHNY and CDR2 SVGAGI (reference sequence). CDR3 length: 14 residues. CDR3 nucleotide sequence: TGTGCCAGCAGTCCGCAGGGAGGGAACACTGAAGCTTTCTTT. It codes for CASSPQGGNTEAFF.

The chain recombines TRBV5-8 with TRBJ2-5; TRBD1 matches at 11 bases. The CDR3 is 14 amino acids. The junction had 5 bases not matched to a gene; V was cut back by 5 bases and J by 5 bases. The V gene's germline CDR1 is SGHTS and CDR2 YDEGEE. As DNA, the CDR3 is TGTGCCAGCAGGAGGGGACAGGGGGGCGAGACCCAGTACTTC. Its translation: CASRRGQGGETQYF. Full variable domain (rest looked up from reference TRBV5-8 and TRBJ2-5): EAGVTQSPTHLIKTRGQQATLRCSPISGHTSVYWYQQALGLGLQFLLWYDEGEERNRGNFPPRFSGRQFPNYSSELNVNALELEDSALYLCASRRGQGGETQYFGPGTRLLVL.

J is TRBJ2-1 and V is TRBV5-6; 10 bases align to TRBD2. CDR3 length: 16 residues. Germline CDR1 SGHDT, CDR2 YYEEEE. With 5 bases clipped from V and 3 bases from J, the junction kept 8 bases outside the gene matches. DNA of the CDR3: TGTGCCAGCAGGTCGGTGTTAGCGGGGGGCTACAATGAGCAGTTCTTC. This encodes CASRSVLAGGYNEQFF.

V and J are TRBV2 and TRBJ2-1; TRBD2 matches 8 bases. Germline V lookup: CDR1 SNHLY, CDR2 FYNNEI. The J segment lost 5 bases and the V segment lost 7 bases, leaving 10 bases of the junction unmatched. The CDR3 is made up of 15 amino acids. CDR3 protein: CASTFTQRGNNEQFF. Here the CDR3 DNA reads TGTGCCAGCACCTTTACCCAGCGGGGGAACAATGAGCAGTTCTTC.

The V call is TRBV5-4, the J call TRBJ1-1; 7 bases line up with TRBD1. The V gene end was trimmed by 4 bases and the J gene end by 3 bases; junction bases not matched to a gene: 6. Germline CDR1 reads SGHNT; CDR2 reads YYREEE (reference sequence). This CDR3 is built from 14 residues. CDR3 nucleotide sequence: TGTGCCAGCAGCCCAGGGGGTCGGTACACTGAAGCTTTCTTT. Translated: CASSPGGRYTEAFF.

The gene calls are TRBV6-2 or TRBV6-3 and TRBJ1-5; 7 nucleotides agree with TRBD1. The CDR3 runs to 14 residues. The germline gives CDR1 MNHEY, CDR2 SVGEGT. Trimming at V came to 5 bases and at J to 4 bases, leaving 5 bases not matched to a gene. In DNA form, the CDR3 reads TGTGCCAGCAGTCGGGACAGTTCAAATCAGCCCCAGCATTTT. This codes for CASSRDSSNQPQHF.

The chain combines TRBV9 with TRBJ2-5, with TRBD2 as a possible D gene (6 bases). Germline CDR1 reads SGDLS; CDR2 reads YYNGEE. The CDR3 is made up of 15 amino acids. Trimming took 4 bases from V and 5 from J, leaving 18 bases between them. The CDR3 bases are TGTGCCAGCAGCTCCCCCCGCGGGGTCGCGGAGACCCAGTACTTC. This gives the protein CASSSPRGVAETQYF.

The chain recombines TRBV7-8 with TRBJ1-3, with 10 bases aligning to TRBD1. Per the germline V gene, CDR1 is SGHVS and CDR2 is FQNEAQ. J lost 1 base, V lost 7 bases, and 7 bases had no gene match. There are 16 residues in the CDR3. CDR3 sequence reads: CASIRDRGVSGNTIYF. The DNA for the CDR3 is TGTGCCAGCATCCGGGACAGGGGAGTATCTGGAAACACCATATATTTT.

This sequence joins TRBV21-1 and TRBJ1-3; the table assigns TRBD1, which was not confirmed against the DNA. TRBV21-1 is annotated as a pseudogene. CDR3 length: 15 amino acids. The CDR3 loop reads CASSKQGTSGNTIYF. CDR3 nucleotides: TGTGCCAGCAGCAAACAGGGGACCTCTGGAAACACCATATATTTT.

The chain is built from TRBV27 and TRBJ1-2; D is ambiguous. Trimming pared 6 bases from V and 7 bases from J, leaving 30 bases between. This CDR3 is built from 18 residues. The V gene's germline CDR1 is MNHEY and CDR2 SMNVEV (reference sequence). The CDR3 is CASRANPRASSPGSGYTF. The CDR3 nucleotides are TGTGCCAGCAGGGCCAATCCCCGGGCCTCTAGCCCTGGAAGTGGCTACACCTTC.

The chain carries TRBV6-2 or TRBV6-3 and TRBJ1-5; perhaps TRBD1 as D (5 bases). The germline CDR1 and CDR2 sequences are MNHEY and SVGEGT. The CDR3 contains 14 residues. Trimming left V 3 bases short and J 3 bases short, with 9 bases between. This chain's CDR3 is CASSYGAFNQPQHF. DNA of the CDR3: TGTGCCAGCAGTTATGGGGCTTTCAATCAGCCCCAGCATTTT.

This clone was detected once. The CDR3 reads CASSLGASGGGTDTQYF. In DNA form, the CDR3 reads TGTGCCAGCAGTCTAGGGGCTAGCGGGGGGGGCACAGATACGCAGTATTTT. The V call is TRBV7-2, the J call TRBJ2-3, with TRBD2 matching 12 bases. This CDR3 is built from 17 residues. The J segment lost 1 base and the V segment lost 6 bases, leaving 8 bases of the junction unmatched. CDR1 and CDR2 (germline): SGHTA, FQGNSA.

The J gene is TRBJ1-1, the V gene TRBV21-1; the DNA was not used to check the table's D call, TRBD1. TRBV21-1 is listed as a pseudogene. The length of the CDR3 is 16 residues. The CDR3 nucleotides read TGTGCCAGCAGGAAAAAGGGGACACGTAAAAACACTGAAGCTTTCTTT. Translating it yields CASRKKGTRKNTEAFF.

This chain uses TRBV2 with TRBJ2-2, with 10 bases matching TRBD2. This CDR3 has 15 residues. Looked up from germline, CDR1 is SNHLY and CDR2 is FYNNEI. The V segment lost 6 bases and the J segment 9 bases; nucleotides outside the gene matches: 10. DNA of the CDR3: TGTGCCAGCAGCGGGAGCGGGGGGGCTCGGCGGGAGCTGTTTTTT. Translation gives CASSGSGGARRELFF.

The rearrangement joins TRBV7-9 to TRBJ1-4; D ambiguous. The length of the CDR3 is 15 residues. Germline V gives CDR1 SEHNR, CDR2 FQNEAQ (reference sequence). Trimming stripped 5 bases from V and 7 bases from J, with 17 bases between. The CDR3 DNA is TGTGCCAGCAGCCGTACCGCTACTAGCGGTGAAAAACTGTTTTTT. This gives the protein CASSRTATSGEKLFF. The full variable domain, rest sourced from reference TRBV7-9 and TRBJ1-4, is DTGVSQNPRHKITKRGQNVTFRCDPISEHNRLYWYRQTLGQGPEFLTYFQNEAQLEKSRLLSDRFSAERPKGSFSTLEIQRTEQGDSAMYLCASSRTATSGEKLFFGSGTQLSVL.

This chain links TRBV5-4 with TRBJ2-1; D might be TRBD2 (5 bases). The CDR3 runs 14 residues. V shed 0 bases and J shed 7 bases, with 11 bases lying between them. Germline CDR1 is SGHNT and CDR2 is YYREEE (reference sequence). CDR3: CASSLGTGRNEQFF. DNA for the CDR3: TGTGCCAGCAGCTTGGGAACGGGGAGAAATGAGCAGTTCTTC.